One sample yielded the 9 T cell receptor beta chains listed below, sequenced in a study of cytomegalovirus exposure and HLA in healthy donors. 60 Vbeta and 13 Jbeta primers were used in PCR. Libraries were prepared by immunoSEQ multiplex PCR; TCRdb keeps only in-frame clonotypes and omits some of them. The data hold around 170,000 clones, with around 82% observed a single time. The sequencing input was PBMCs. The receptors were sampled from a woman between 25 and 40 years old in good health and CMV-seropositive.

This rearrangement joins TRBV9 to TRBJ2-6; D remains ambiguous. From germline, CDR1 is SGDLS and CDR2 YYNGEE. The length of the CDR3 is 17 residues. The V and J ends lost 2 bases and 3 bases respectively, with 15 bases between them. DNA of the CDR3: TGTGCCAGCAGCGTGCGCGGCAGCTCCGTTGGGGCCAACGTCCTGACTTTC. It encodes CASSVRGSSVGANVLTF.

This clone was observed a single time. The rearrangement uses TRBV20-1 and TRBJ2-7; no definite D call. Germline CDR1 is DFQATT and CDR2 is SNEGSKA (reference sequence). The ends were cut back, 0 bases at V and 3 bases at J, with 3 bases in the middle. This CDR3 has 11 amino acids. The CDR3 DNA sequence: TGCAGTGCTAGAGACTTCTACGAGCAGTACTTC. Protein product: CSARDFYEQYF.

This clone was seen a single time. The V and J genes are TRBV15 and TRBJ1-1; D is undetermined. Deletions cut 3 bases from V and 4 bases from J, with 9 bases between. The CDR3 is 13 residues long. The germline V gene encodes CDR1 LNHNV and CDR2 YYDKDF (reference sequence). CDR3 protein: CATSSRRGTEAFF. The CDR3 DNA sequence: TGTGCCACCAGCAGCCGCCGCGGCACTGAAGCTTTCTTT.

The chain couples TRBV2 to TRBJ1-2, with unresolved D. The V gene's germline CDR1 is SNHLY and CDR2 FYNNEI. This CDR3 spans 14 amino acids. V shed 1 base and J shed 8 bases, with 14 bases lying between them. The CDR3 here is CASSEGSVSQGYTF. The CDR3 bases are TGTGCCAGCAGTGAAGGCAGCGTATCCCAAGGCTACACCTTC.

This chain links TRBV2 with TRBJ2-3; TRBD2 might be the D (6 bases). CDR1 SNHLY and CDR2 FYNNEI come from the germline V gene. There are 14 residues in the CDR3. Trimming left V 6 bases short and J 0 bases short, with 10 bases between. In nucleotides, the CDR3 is TGTGCCAGCAGCCCCGGGACTAGCACAGATACGCAGTATTTT. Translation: CASSPGTSTDTQYF.

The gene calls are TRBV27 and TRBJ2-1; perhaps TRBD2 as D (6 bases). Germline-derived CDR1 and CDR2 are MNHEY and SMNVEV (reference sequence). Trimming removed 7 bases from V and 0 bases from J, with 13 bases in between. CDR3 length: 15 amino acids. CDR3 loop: CASTAGGYSYNEQFF. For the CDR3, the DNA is TGTGCCAGCACCGCCGGGGGTTACTCCTACAATGAGCAGTTCTTC.

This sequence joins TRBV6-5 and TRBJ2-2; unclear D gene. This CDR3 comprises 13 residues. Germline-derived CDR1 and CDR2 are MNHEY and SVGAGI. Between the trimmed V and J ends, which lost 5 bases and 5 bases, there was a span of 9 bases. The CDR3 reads CASSELVTGELFF. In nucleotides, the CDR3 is TGTGCCAGCAGTGAACTGGTAACCGGGGAGCTGTTTTTT.

CDR3 nucleotides: TGTGCCAGCAGCTTGATCGGGGAACAGCCCCAGCATTTT. Protein product: CASSLIGEQPQHF. The J gene is TRBJ1-5, the V gene TRBV7-9, with D uncertain. The germline CDR1 and CDR2 sequences are SEHNR and FQNEAQ (reference sequence). This CDR3 contains 13 residues. V lost 3 bases and J 7 bases, leaving 10 bases between the germline ends.

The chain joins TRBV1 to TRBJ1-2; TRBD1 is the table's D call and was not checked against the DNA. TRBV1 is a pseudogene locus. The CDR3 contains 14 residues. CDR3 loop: CTSSPDRGDYGYTF. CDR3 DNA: TGCACCAGCAGCCCAGACAGGGGAGACTATGGCTACACCTTC.